What follows are 13 T cell receptor beta chains derived from one specimen sequenced in a study of blood T cell repertoires in COVID-19. Here immunoSEQ multiplex PCR was the method, and the copy in TCRdb shows in-frame clones only, minus some. The top ten clones hold roughly 1.4% of a sample with 62,000 or so clones, 86% of them seen once. The material sequenced was peripheral blood. The receptors here all came from a woman between 55 and 75 years old with acute or convalescent COVID-19.

The V call is TRBV4-1, the J call TRBJ1-2, with unresolved D. The CDR3 sequence is 14 residues long. The germline V gene encodes CDR1 MGHRA and CDR2 YSYEKL. V dropped 0 bases and J dropped 4 bases, with 9 bases sitting between them. The CDR3 region has the DNA TGCGCCAGCAGCCAAGATCCACAGCTCTATGGCTACACCTTC. This sequence encodes CASSQDPQLYGYTF.

The chain has TRBV7-9 and TRBJ1-1; the D gene is possibly TRBD1 (5 bases). In germline, CDR1 is SEHNR, CDR2 FQNEAQ (reference sequence). The ends were cut back, 1 base at V and 1 base at J, with 10 bases in the middle. This CDR3 spans 15 amino acids. CDR3 nucleotides: TGTGCCAGCAGCTTAGTTTTCGGACAGAACACTGAAGCTTTCTTT. Translating it yields CASSLVFGQNTEAFF.

This clone has more than one count but fewer than ten. J is TRBJ2-7 and V is TRBV3-1 (or the pseudogene TRBV3-2); TRBD2 might be the D (6 bases). The germline gives CDR1 LGHDT, CDR2 YNNKEL (reference sequence). The CDR3 runs to 15 residues. The V gene lost 0 bases and the J gene lost 3 bases, with 12 bases spanning the gap. The DNA for the CDR3 is TGTGCCAGCAGCCAAGATTGGGGAGGCTTCTACGAGCAGTACTTC. It codes for CASSQDWGGFYEQYF.

This clone was observed once. The chain carries TRBV4-2 and TRBJ2-1, with 15 bases that match TRBD2. The germline V gene has CDR1 LGHNA and CDR2 YNFKEQ. CDR3 size: 16 residues. V lost 4 bases to trimming and J lost 7 bases; unmatched junction nucleotides: 5. The CDR3 here is CASSLEGTSGRNEQFF. The CDR3 DNA reads TGTGCCAGCAGCCTGGAAGGGACTAGCGGGAGGAATGAGCAGTTCTTC.

This rearrangement joins TRBV30 to TRBJ1-2, with D possibly being TRBD1 (6 bases). Trimming stripped 0 bases from V and 5 bases from J, with 19 bases between. Germline-derived CDR1 and CDR2 are GTSNPN and SVGIG (reference sequence). The length of the CDR3 is 16 residues. This chain's CDR3 is CAWSVGGAAPGYGYTF. DNA for the CDR3: TGTGCCTGGAGTGTTGGGGGGGCCGCGCCGGGGTATGGCTACACCTTC.

The CDR3: CASSHSPGQGFFF. CDR3 DNA: TGTGCCAGCAGCCACTCACCGGGACAGGGATTTTTCTTT. V and J are TRBV3-1 (or the pseudogene TRBV3-2) and TRBJ1-1, with 9 nucleotides matching TRBD1. CDR3 length: 13 amino acids. The V gene end was trimmed by 3 bases and the J gene end by 13 bases; junction bases not matched to a gene: 9. Germline V gene lookup returns CDR1 LGHDT and CDR2 YNNKEL (reference sequence).

V usage is TRBV7-9 and J usage is TRBJ1-2; the match to TRBD1 covers 9 bases. Germline values: CDR1 SEHNR, CDR2 FQNEAQ (reference sequence). The ends lost 0 bases at V and 1 base at J; junction bases unmatched: 3. The CDR3 extends over 16 amino acids. The DNA for the CDR3 is TGTGCCAGCAGCTTAGCCGGGACAGGGAGTAACTATGGCTACACCTTC. It yields the protein CASSLAGTGSNYGYTF. The full variable domain, with the rest looked up from reference TRBV7-9 and TRBJ1-2, is DTGVSQNPRHKITKRGQNVTFRCDPISEHNRLYWYRQTLGQGPEFLTYFQNEAQLEKSRLLSDRFSAERPKGSFSTLEIQRTEQGDSAMYLCASSLAGTGSNYGYTFGSGTRLTVV.

This sequence joins TRBV14 and TRBJ2-4; D is perhaps TRBD1 (5 bases). V lost 3 bases, J lost 4 bases, and 13 bases lay in between. CDR1 SGHDN and CDR2 FVKESK come from the germline V gene. CDR3 length: 15 amino acids. The CDR3 sequence is CASSQRTRIKNIQYF. CDR3 in DNA: TGTGCCAGCAGCCAGAGGACAAGGATAAAAAACATTCAGTACTTC.

The V gene is TRBV5-5, the J gene TRBJ1-3; D is unclear. Trimming took 0 bases from V and 0 from J, leaving 7 bases between them. This CDR3 is 15 amino acids long. Germline V gives CDR1 SGHKS, CDR2 YYEKEE (reference sequence). The CDR3 sequence: CASSLAGSSGNTIYF. In DNA, the CDR3 is TGTGCCAGCAGCTTGGCAGGATCCTCTGGAAACACCATATATTTT. The variable domain in full, completed from reference TRBV5-5 and TRBJ1-3, reads DAGVTQSPTHLIKTRGQQVTLRCSPISGHKSVSWYQQVLGQGPQFIFQYYEKEERGRGNFPDRFSARQFPNYSSELNVNALLLGDSALYLCASSLAGSSGNTIYFGEGSWLTVV.

The chain employs TRBV30 and TRBJ1-5, with TRBD1 identical over 7 bases. The J segment lost 5 bases and the V segment lost 2 bases, leaving 3 bases of the junction unmatched. The germline V gene has CDR1 GTSNPN and CDR2 SVGIG (reference sequence). There are 13 residues in the CDR3. CDR3 sequence reads: CAWSRDSDQPQHF. The CDR3 DNA sequence: TGTGCCTGGAGTAGGGACAGTGATCAGCCCCAGCATTTT.

V usage is TRBV28 and J usage is TRBJ1-2; 8 bases are a match to TRBD1. The V gene's germline CDR1 is MDHEN and CDR2 SYDVKM. The CDR3 is made up of 14 amino acids. V lost 4 bases and J lost 2; bases outside the gene matches: 3. The DNA of the CDR3 is TGTGCCAGCAGTTCGCACAGGGGGAACTATGGCTACACCTTC. Translated: CASSSHRGNYGYTF.

The genes are TRBV3-1 (or the pseudogene TRBV3-2) and TRBJ2-7; D unclear. V lost 1 base and J 2 bases, leaving 12 bases between the germline ends. From germline, CDR1 is LGHDT and CDR2 YNNKEL (reference sequence). The CDR3 runs 15 residues. The CDR3 region is CASSQGSPDTYEQYF. Written as DNA, the CDR3 is TGTGCCAGCAGCCAAGGATCTCCAGACACCTACGAGCAGTACTTC.

The rearrangement uses TRBV7-2 and TRBJ2-7; TRBD2 aligns across 8 bases. CDR1 is SGHTA, CDR2 FQGNSA, per germline. The CDR3 contains 20 residues. With V trimmed by 0 bases and J by 3 bases, 19 bases remained unmatched. The CDR3 region has the DNA TGTGCCAGCAGCTTAGCTCCGGTGGTAGCGGGACTCGGGGGTTACTACGAGCAGTACTTC. Encoded protein: CASSLAPVVAGLGGYYEQYF.